A selection of T cell receptor beta chains follows, all from one sample in a study of regulatory T cells in long-lasting Graves disease. TCRdb re-derived calls from the multiplex PCR reads in MiXCR, one entry per CDR3 protein. The table shows 200,000 to 250,000 distinct CDR3 sequences, with roughly a fifth occurring only once. This same sample was also part of a study on T cells in Graves' hyperthyroidism and ophthalmopathy.

Specimen: peripheral blood mononuclear cells (PBMCs), collected at new diagnosis, from a patient treated with antithyroid drugs. Receptor source: a woman in her twenties or thirties with Graves disease. The CDR3 runs from the conserved cysteine through the conserved F or W. The D gene is left open where the match is weak. The size entry is marked missing in some rows and otherwise reads once, few, many or a size class.

d_gene | len | j_gene | v_gene | abundance | CDR3nt | CDR3aa
. | 14 | TRBJ2-5 | TRBV11-2 | many | TGTGCCAGCAGCTTAGATTACAGAAAAGAGACCCAGTACTTC | CASSLDYRKETQYF
. | 13 | TRBJ2-1 | TRBV12-3/TRBV12-4 | many | TGTGCCAGCAGCCCCCTCTCCCAAAATGAGCAGTTCTTC | CASSPLSQNEQFF
TRBD1 | 15 | TRBJ2-7 | TRBV5-1 | many | TGCGCCAGCAGTGTAGGGGGCGCGACCGACTACGAGCAGTACTTC | CASSVGGATDYEQYF
. | 13 | TRBJ2-5 | TRBV12-3/TRBV12-4 | many | TGTGCCAGCAGTCCCGCGCGCGGGGTGACCCAGTACTTC | CASSPARGVTQYF
. | 16 | TRBJ1-1 | TRBV20-1 | many | TGCAGTGCTATCCCCCCCACCCGGGGTTCGAACACTGAAGCTTTCTTT | CSAIPPTRGSNTEAFF
. | 15 | TRBJ2-5 | TRBV12-3/TRBV12-4 | few | TGTGCCAGCAGTCCACTCATTGGGGGGCCACCGACCCAGTACTTC | CASSPLIGGPPTQYF
. | 17 | TRBJ1-6 | TRBV5-1 | many | TGCGCCAGCAGCTTCTTACCTGACGTGTTCTATAATTCACCCCTCCACTTT | CASSFLPDVFYNSPLHF
. | 15 | TRBJ1-1 | TRBV7-8 | . | TGTGCCAGCAGCTTAGCGGGGGGCGCGACTACTGAAGCTTTCTTT | CASSLAGGATTEAFF
. | 15 | TRBJ2-5 | TRBV11-2 | . | TGTGCCAGCAGCCCGGACTATGGGTCGAGTGAGGCGCAGTACTTC | CASSPDYGSSEAQYF
. | 13 | TRBJ2-1 | TRBV7-2 | many | TGTGCCAGCGGGGACTTTGCCCTCAATGAGCAGTTCTTC | CASGDFALNEQFF
. | 13 | TRBJ2-7 | TRBV11-3 | . | TGTGCCAGCAGCCCCGTAATCTCCTACGAGCAGTACTTC | CASSPVISYEQYF
TRBD2 | 14 | TRBJ2-1 | TRBV7-9 | many | TGTGCCAGCAGCCCGGGACTAGCGGGAGAAGAGCAGTTCTTC | CASSPGLAGEEQFF
. | 15 | TRBJ1-1 | TRBV18 | many | TGTGCCAGCTCACCACCGACAGGTATTATGGCTGAAGCTTTCTTT | CASSPPTGIMAEAFF
. | 14 | TRBJ1-1 | TRBV6-1 | many | TGTGCCAGCAGCACAGGGTCAGCGAACACTGAAGCTTTCTTT | CASSTGSANTEAFF
. | 16 | TRBJ2-7 | TRBV28 | many | TGTGCCAGCAGCAGCCCCTCTGGGGGGGGCGGCTACGAGCAGTACTTC | CASSSPSGGGGYEQYF
. | 13 | TRBJ1-2 | TRBV12-3/TRBV12-4 | many | TGTGCCAGCACCCCGCTCGGTACTTATGGCTACACCTTC | CASTPLGTYGYTF
. | 11 | TRBJ2-7 | TRBV29-1 | . | TGCAGCGTTGAAAGTGGCTACGAGCAGTACTTC | CSVESGYEQYF
TRBD2 | 17 | TRBJ2-1 | TRBV5-1 | many | TGCGCCAGCAGCTACCCCGCAGCGGGAGGGCTTCGGAATGAGCAGTTCTTC | CASSYPAAGGLRNEQFF
. | 18 | TRBJ1-2 | TRBV7-2 | few | TGTGCCAGCAGCAATTCCGTGGGGACCGCCACATTCCCATATGGCTACACCTTC | CASSNSVGTATFPYGYTF
. | 15 | TRBJ2-5 | TRBV6-2/TRBV6-3 | . | TGTGCCAGCAGATATACAGCAGGGGGGCGTGAGACCCAGTACTTC | CASRYTAGGRETQYF
. | 13 | TRBJ1-6 | TRBV27 | many | TGTGCCAGCAGCCCGGAGCGGGGAAACCCCCTCCACTTT | CASSPERGNPLHF
. | 14 | TRBJ2-7 | TRBV28 | many | TGTGCCAGCAGTCCGGAAAATCCAGCCTACGAGCAGTACTTC | CASSPENPAYEQYF
. | 15 | TRBJ1-6 | TRBV12-3/TRBV12-4 | . | TGTGCCAGCACTGGGGGTCGTGGATATAATTCACCCCTCCACTTT | CASTGGRGYNSPLHF
TRBD1 | 16 | TRBJ2-3 | TRBV6-2/TRBV6-3 | many | TGTGCCAGCAGTTACTCGGGGACAGGGGTCTTAGATACGCAGTATTTT | CASSYSGTGVLDTQYF
. | 12 | TRBJ2-7 | TRBV28 | many | TGTGCCAGCGAGGGCGGGGCCTACGAGCAGTACTTC | CASEGGAYEQYF
. | 17 | TRBJ2-7 | TRBV27 | . | TGTGCCAGCTCACCACCGGTTCATGGGGGATCCTACTACGAGCAGTACTTC | CASSPPVHGGSYYEQYF
TRBD1 | 14 | TRBJ2-5 | TRBV18 | many | TGTGCCAGCTCACGCGACAGGGGGGAAGAGACCCAGTACTTC | CASSRDRGEETQYF
. | 15 | TRBJ2-5 | TRBV30 | few | TGTGCCTGGAGTGTATGGGGCGGTTACAGAGAGACCCAGTACTTC | CAWSVWGGYRETQYF
TRBD2 | 16 | TRBJ2-7 | TRBV27 | . | TGTGCCAGCAGTTGGGGCCCGCTAGCGGGAGGGAAAGAGCAGTACTTC | CASSWGPLAGGKEQYF
. | 14 | TRBJ1-2 | TRBV6-1 | many | TGTGCCAGCATCCCAATGGGGGGGGCGAATGGCTACACCTTC | CASIPMGGANGYTF
. | 14 | TRBJ2-7 | TRBV27 | many | TGTGCCAGCAGTTGGTGGGGGGCGCCTCTCGAGCAGTACTTC | CASSWWGAPLEQYF
TRBD1 | 20 | TRBJ1-1 | TRBV4-1 | many | TGCGCCAGCAGCCAACTTGGATTCCGGGACAGGGGGAGAATGAACACTGAAGCTTTCTTT | CASSQLGFRDRGRMNTEAFF
. | 15 | TRBJ1-4 | TRBV2 | many | TGTGCCAGCAGAGGAGCCGGGACCCTTAATGAAAAACTGTTTTTT | CASRGAGTLNEKLFF
. | 15 | TRBJ1-3 | TRBV30 | many | TGTGCCTGGAGTGTTGTGGGGGGAGTAGGAAACACCATATATTTT | CAWSVVGGVGNTIYF
TRBD1 | 14 | TRBJ2-3 | TRBV30 | . | TGTGCCTCCAAAGGGGGCCTTGGATCAGATACGCAGTATTTT | CASKGGLGSDTQYF
. | 15 | TRBJ1-6 | TRBV19 | many | TGTGCCAGCCGGTGGGATACTAACCCGAATTCGCCCCTCCACTTT | CASRWDTNPNSPLHF
TRBD1 | 15 | TRBJ2-2 | TRBV11-2 | many | TGTGCCAGCAGCTCCACAGGGGGCGGTACCGGGGAGCTGTTTTTT | CASSSTGGGTGELFF
TRBD1 | 15 | TRBJ1-1 | TRBV9 | many | TGTGCCAGCAGCGATAGGACAGGTTTGAACACTGAAGCTTTCTTT | CASSDRTGLNTEAFF
. | 13 | TRBJ2-5 | TRBV6-1 | many | TGTGCCAGCAGTGCCGACCAGGGAGAGACCCAGTACTTC | CASSADQGETQYF
TRBD2 | 16 | TRBJ2-2 | TRBV27 | many | TGTGCCAGCAGTTTAGACCCTAGCGGGACTACCGGGGAGCTGTTTTTT | CASSLDPSGTTGELFF
. | 15 | TRBJ2-3 | TRBV11-3 | . | TGTGCCAGCAGCTTAGATCTCGGTAGCACAGATACGCAGTATTTT | CASSLDLGSTDTQYF